Following are 2 T cell receptor beta chains from one sample sequenced in a study of blood T cells in healthy people across ages. A second PCR of 7 to 11 cycles used a sample-barcoded 5' primer and a J-beta primer mix. MiXCR, run by TCRdb on the 5' RACE reads, gives a single entry per CDR3 protein. Among 650,000 to 1,000,000 distinct CDR3 sequences listed, 35% to 50% were seen once. Sequencing was carried out using blood. Source of these receptors: a man at least 80 years old in good health.

This clonotype was detected a few times. V and J are TRBV20-1 and TRBJ2-1; TRBD1 matches 9 bases. This CDR3 has 17 amino acids. Germline assignment: CDR1 DFQATT and CDR2 SNEGSKA (reference sequence). Trimming took 4 bases from V and 3 from J; bases not matched to a gene: 13. CDR3 residues: CSAIGTGIRLGYNEQFF. The CDR3 DNA reads TGCAGTGCTATTGGGACAGGGATTAGGTTGGGCTACAATGAGCAGTTCTTC.

The chain couples TRBV12-3 or TRBV12-4 to TRBJ2-4; 10 bases are a match to TRBD2. The J call may be in error: the DNA end matches TRBJ2-7 better. This CDR3 has 16 residues. The CDR3 DNA reads as TGTGCCAGCAGTTTAGGGCTGTCAGCGGGAGGGTACGAGCAGTACTTC. Its protein is CASSLGLSAGGYEQYF.